Following are 5 T cell receptor beta chains from one sample sequenced in a study of prognosis after radiotherapy for stage I lung cancer. TCR beta CDR3 amplification from genomic DNA was performed by two-round multiplex PCR. Primers (each specific to one TRBV or TRBJ gene) were used in first-round PCR. Via MiXCR, TCRdb re-called the multiplex PCR reads, giving one row per CDR3 protein. Here the sample spans about 30,000 distinct CDR3 sequences, more than 25% being singletons. The sequenced sample was PBMCs, obtained before or after stereotactic body radiation therapy (not recorded which). The origin of the receptors is a donor over 45 with non-small cell lung cancer.

Ten or more counts support this clonotype. The V call is TRBV30, the J call TRBJ2-4; D is perhaps TRBD2 (7 bases). The ends were cut back, 4 bases at V and 7 bases at J, with 23 bases in the middle. Germline assignment: CDR1 GTSNPN and CDR2 SVGIG (reference sequence). The CDR3 totals 16 residues. The CDR3 nucleotides read TGTGCCTGGAACAAGGGGGGGGGCGCCCCCAGGAACATTCAGTACTTC. Translating gives CAWNKGGGAPRNIQYF.

In its sample, this clonotype was seen many times. CDR3 DNA sequence: TGTGCCAGCAGCGTAGGGGTAGGCGGCAATCAGCCCCAGCATTTT. Translating it yields CASSVGVGGNQPQHF. The rearrangement joins TRBV9 to TRBJ1-5; no firm D call. CDR1 is SGDLS and CDR2 is YYNGEE in the germline V gene. V shed 0 bases and J shed 2 bases, with 9 bases lying between them. The CDR3 sequence is 15 residues long.

The chain is built from TRBV4-2 and TRBJ1-2, with D maybe TRBD1 (5 bases). Trimming stripped 8 bases from V and 5 bases from J, with 21 bases between. CDR1 and CDR2 (germline): LGHNA, YNFKEQ. The CDR3 has 15 residues. The CDR3 region has the DNA TGTGCCAGCCAAGTCTTCCAGGAATGGGGGTATGGCTACACCTTC. Its translation is CASQVFQEWGYGYTF.

This clonotype was recorded at least ten times. The rearrangement uses TRBV5-6 and TRBJ1-2, with a weak D call TRBD1 (5 bases). The CDR3 extends over 14 amino acids. In germline, CDR1 is SGHDT, CDR2 YYEEEE. Trimming stripped 1 base from V and 5 bases from J, with 12 bases between. CDR3 DNA: TGTGCCAGCAGCTTGTTGGGGGATCGTTATGGCTACACCTTC. Translated, it gives CASSLLGDRYGYTF.

In regard to this clonotype: This likely comes from a read error, as the CDR3 has no conserved phenylalanine or tryptophan at its end. The genes are TRBV27 and TRBJ1-6, with 9 bases that match TRBD1. Germline V gene data show CDR1 as MNHEY and CDR2 as SMNVEV (reference sequence). The CDR3 consists of 15 residues. The CDR3 DNA reads TGTGCCAGCAGTTCGACGGGACAGGGCAAATCACCACTCCACTCT. Translating it yields CASSSTGQGKSPLHS.